Sequencing of this TCR beta chain was carried out in a study of blood T cell repertoires in COVID-19. Study information: Samples of COVID-19 (acute and convalescent) were obtained from the United States, Italy and Spain. T cells, B-cell-depleted T cells, or PBMCs provided the cDNA or gDNA that served as material.

V dropped 5 bases and J dropped 8; count of bases not matched to a gene: 7. In germline, CDR1 is SGHNT, CDR2 YYREEE (reference sequence). The CDR3 loop spans 14 amino acids. In the original processing: Estimation of nucleated cell counts was performed using reference gene primer amplification. This table comes from immunoSEQ multiplex PCR, and its TCRdb copy is limited to in-frame clones, with some not included. V and J calls and clone size follow that table, whereas D and trimming were derived from the DNA. The profile shows about 99,000 clones, approximately 90% of them singletons. The sample consisted of peripheral blood. This receptor was taken from a woman older than 75 in a cohort sampled during active COVID-19. The chain joins TRBV5-4 to TRBJ1-6; TRBD1 matches at 7 bases. CDR3 sequence: CASSPGTADSPLHF. CDR3 coding DNA: TGTGCCAGCAGTCCCGGGACAGCTGATTCACCCCTCCACTTT. Full variable domain (remainder filled in from reference TRBV5-4 and TRBJ1-6): ETGVTQSPTHLIKTRGQQVTLRCSSQSGHNTVSWYQQALGQGPQFIFQYYREEENGRGNFPPRFSGLQFPNYSSELNVNALELDDSALYLCASSPGTADSPLHFGNGTRLTVT.